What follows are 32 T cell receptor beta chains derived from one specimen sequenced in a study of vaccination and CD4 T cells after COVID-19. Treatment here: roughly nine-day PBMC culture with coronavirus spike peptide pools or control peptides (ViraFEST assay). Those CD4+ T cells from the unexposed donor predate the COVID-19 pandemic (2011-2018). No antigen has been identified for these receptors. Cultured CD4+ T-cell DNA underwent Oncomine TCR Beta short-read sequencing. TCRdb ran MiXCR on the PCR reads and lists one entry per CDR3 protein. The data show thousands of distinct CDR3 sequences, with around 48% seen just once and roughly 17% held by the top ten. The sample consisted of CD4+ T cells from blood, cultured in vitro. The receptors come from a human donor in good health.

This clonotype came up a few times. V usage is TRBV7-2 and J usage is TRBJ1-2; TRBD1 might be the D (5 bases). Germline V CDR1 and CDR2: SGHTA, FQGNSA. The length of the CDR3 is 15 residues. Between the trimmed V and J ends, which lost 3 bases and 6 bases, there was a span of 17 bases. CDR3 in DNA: TGTGCCAGCAGCTTGGGGTCCGGGACCTTTAATGGCTACACCTTC. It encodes CASSLGSGTFNGYTF.

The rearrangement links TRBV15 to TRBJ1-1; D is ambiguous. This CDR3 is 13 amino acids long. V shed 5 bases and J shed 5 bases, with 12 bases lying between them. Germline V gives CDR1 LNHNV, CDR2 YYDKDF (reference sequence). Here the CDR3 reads CATSGGSVTEAFF. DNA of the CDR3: TGTGCCACCAGCGGTGGGAGTGTTACTGAAGCTTTCTTT.

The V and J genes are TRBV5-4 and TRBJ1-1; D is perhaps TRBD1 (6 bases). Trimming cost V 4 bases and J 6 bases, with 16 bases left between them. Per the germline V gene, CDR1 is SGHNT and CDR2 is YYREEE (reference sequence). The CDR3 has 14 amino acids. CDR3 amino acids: CASSPDRFSPEAFF. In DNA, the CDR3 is TGTGCCAGCAGCCCCGACAGGTTCAGCCCTGAAGCTTTCTTT.

The CDR3 sequence: CSAVAGGPYEQYF. As DNA, the CDR3 is TGCAGTGCCGTAGCGGGAGGGCCCTACGAGCAGTACTTC. V gene TRBV20-1 combines with J gene TRBJ2-7; TRBD2 matches at 11 bases. The CDR3 contains 13 residues. Germline CDR1 and CDR2: DFQATT and SNEGSKA (reference sequence). V trimming: 6 bases; J trimming: 2 bases; junction bases outside the gene matches: 3.

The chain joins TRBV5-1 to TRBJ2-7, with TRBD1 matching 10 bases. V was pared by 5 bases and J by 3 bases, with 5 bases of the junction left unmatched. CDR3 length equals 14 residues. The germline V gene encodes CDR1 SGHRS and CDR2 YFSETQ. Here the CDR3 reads CASSKGTGDYEQYF. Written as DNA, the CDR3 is TGCGCCAGCAGTAAGGGGACAGGGGACTACGAGCAGTACTTC.

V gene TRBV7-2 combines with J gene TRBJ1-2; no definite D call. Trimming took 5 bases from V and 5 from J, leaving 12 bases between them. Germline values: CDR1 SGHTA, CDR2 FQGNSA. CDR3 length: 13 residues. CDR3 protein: CASSPWTGYGYTF. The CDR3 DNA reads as TGTGCCAGCAGCCCCTGGACCGGGTATGGCTACACCTTC.

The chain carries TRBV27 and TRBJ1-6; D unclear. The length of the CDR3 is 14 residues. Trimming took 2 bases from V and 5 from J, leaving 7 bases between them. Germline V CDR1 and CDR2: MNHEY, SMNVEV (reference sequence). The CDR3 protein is CASSLIGNNSPLHF. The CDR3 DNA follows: TGTGCCAGCAGTTTAATAGGGAATAATTCACCCCTCCACTTT.

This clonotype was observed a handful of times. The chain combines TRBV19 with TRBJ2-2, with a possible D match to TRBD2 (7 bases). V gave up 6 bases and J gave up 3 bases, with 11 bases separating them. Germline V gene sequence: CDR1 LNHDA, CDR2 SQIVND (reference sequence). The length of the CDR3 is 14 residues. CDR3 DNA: TGTGCCAGTAGAGGGGGGGGGCACACCGGGGAGCTGTTTTTT. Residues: CASRGGGHTGELFF.

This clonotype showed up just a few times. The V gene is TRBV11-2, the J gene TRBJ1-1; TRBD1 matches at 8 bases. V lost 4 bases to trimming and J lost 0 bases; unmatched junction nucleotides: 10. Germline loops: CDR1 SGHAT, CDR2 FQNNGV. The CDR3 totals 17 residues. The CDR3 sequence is CASSYSWTGSVNTEAFF. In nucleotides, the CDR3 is TGTGCCAGCAGCTACAGCTGGACAGGGTCGGTGAACACTGAAGCTTTCTTT.

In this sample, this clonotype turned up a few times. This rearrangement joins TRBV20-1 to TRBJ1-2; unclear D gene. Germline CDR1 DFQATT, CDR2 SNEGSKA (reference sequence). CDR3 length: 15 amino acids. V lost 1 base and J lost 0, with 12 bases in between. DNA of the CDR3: TGCAGTGCTAGAGGAGGCAGAACGCCTAACTATGGCTACACCTTC. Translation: CSARGGRTPNYGYTF.

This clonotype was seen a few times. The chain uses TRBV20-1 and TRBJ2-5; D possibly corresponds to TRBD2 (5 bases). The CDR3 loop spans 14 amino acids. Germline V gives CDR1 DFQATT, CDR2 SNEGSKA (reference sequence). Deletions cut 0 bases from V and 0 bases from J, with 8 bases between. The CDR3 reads CSARDGGDQETQYF. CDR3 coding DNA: TGCAGTGCTAGAGATGGAGGCGACCAAGAGACCCAGTACTTC.

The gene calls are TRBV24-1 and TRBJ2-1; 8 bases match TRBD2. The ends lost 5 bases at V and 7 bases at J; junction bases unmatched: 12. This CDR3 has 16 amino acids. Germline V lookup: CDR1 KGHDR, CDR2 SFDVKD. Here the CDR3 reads CATSGNSGEKGNEQFF. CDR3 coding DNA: TGTGCCACCAGTGGAAATAGCGGGGAGAAAGGTAATGAGCAGTTCTTC.

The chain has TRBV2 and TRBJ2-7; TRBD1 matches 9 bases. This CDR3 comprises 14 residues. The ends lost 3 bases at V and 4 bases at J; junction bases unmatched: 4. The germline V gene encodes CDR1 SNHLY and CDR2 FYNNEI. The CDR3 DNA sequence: TGTGCCAGCAGTGATTGGGGACAGGGATACGAGCAGTACTTC. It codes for CASSDWGQGYEQYF.

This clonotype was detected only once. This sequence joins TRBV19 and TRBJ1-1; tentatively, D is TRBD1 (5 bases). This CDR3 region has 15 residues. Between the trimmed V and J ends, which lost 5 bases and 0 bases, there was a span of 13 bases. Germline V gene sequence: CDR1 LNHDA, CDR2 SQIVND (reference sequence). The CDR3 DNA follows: TGTGCCAGTAGTGCAGAACAGGCCCTGAACACTGAAGCTTTCTTT. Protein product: CASSAEQALNTEAFF. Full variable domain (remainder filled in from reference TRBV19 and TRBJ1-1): DGGITQSPKYLFRKEGQNVTLSCEQNLNHDAMYWYRQDPGQGLRLIYYSQIVNDFQKGDIAEGYSVSREKKESFPLTVTSAQKNPTAFYLCASSAEQALNTEAFFGQGTRLTVV.

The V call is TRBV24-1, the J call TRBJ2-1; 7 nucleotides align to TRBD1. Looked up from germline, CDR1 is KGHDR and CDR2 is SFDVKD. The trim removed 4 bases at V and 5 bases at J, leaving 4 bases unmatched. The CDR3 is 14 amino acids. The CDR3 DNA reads TGTGCCACCAGTGAACCGGGACAGCACAATGAGCAGTTCTTC. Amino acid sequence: CATSEPGQHNEQFF.

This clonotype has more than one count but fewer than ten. CDR3 nucleotides: TGTGCCAGTAGTATAGATAGAGATGGGACCCAGCATTTT. The encoded protein is CASSIDRDGTQHF. The gene calls are TRBV19 and TRBJ1-5; D is unresolved. From germline, CDR1 is LNHDA and CDR2 SQIVND (reference sequence). The V end was cut by 0 bases, the J end by 11 bases, with 11 bases between. This CDR3 is built from 13 residues. Complete variable domain (other parts from reference TRBV19 and TRBJ1-5): DGGITQSPKYLFRKEGQNVTLSCEQNLNHDAMYWYRQDPGQGLRLIYYSQIVNDFQKGDIAEGYSVSREKKESFPLTVTSAQKNPTAFYLCASSIDRDGTQHFGDGTRLSIL.

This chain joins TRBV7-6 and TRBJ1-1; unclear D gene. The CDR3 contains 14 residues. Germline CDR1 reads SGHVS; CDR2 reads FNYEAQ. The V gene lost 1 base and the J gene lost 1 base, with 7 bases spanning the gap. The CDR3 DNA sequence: TGTGCCAGCAGCTTAGGCGGGGAGAACACTGAAGCTTTCTTT. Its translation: CASSLGGENTEAFF.

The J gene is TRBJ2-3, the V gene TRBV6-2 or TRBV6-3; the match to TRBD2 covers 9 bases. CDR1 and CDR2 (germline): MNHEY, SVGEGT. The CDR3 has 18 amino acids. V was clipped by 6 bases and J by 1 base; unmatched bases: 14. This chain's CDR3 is CASRALAGSSDGTDTQYF. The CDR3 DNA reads TGTGCCAGCAGGGCCCTAGCGGGGTCCTCGGACGGCACAGATACGCAGTATTTT.

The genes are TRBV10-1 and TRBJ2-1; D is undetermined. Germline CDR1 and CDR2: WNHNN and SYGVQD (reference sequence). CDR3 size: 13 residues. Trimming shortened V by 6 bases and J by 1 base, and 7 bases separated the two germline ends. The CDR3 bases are TGCGCCAGCAGCAGCGAATCCTACAATGAGCAGTTCTTC. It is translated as CASSSESYNEQFF.

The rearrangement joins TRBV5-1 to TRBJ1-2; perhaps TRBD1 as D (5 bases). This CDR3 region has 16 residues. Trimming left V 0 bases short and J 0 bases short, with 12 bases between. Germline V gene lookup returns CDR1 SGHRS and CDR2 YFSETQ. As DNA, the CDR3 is TGCGCCAGCAGCTTGGCCGGGGACCTTGCTAACTATGGCTACACCTTC. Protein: CASSLAGDLANYGYTF.

In DNA form, the CDR3 reads TGTGCCAGCAGTTCCCGGACAAAGAACACTGAAGCTTTCTTT. Its translation is CASSSRTKNTEAFF. The V gene is TRBV6-2 or TRBV6-3, the J gene TRBJ1-1, with a possible D match to TRBD1 (5 bases). The CDR3 is 14 residues long. Trimming pared 4 bases from V and 1 base from J, leaving 10 bases between. Germline V CDR1 and CDR2: MNHEY, SVGEGT.

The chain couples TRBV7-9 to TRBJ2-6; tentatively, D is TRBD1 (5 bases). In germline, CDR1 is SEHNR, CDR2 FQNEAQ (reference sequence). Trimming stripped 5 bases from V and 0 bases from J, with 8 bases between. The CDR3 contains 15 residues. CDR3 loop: CASSTTDSGANVLTF. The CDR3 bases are TGTGCCAGCAGCACGACAGACTCTGGGGCCAACGTCCTGACTTTC.

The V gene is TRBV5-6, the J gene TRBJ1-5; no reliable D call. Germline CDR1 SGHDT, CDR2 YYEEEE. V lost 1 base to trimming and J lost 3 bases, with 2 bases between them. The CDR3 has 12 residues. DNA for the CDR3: TGTGCCAGCAGCTTGTTCAATCAGCCCCAGCATTTT. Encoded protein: CASSLFNQPQHF.

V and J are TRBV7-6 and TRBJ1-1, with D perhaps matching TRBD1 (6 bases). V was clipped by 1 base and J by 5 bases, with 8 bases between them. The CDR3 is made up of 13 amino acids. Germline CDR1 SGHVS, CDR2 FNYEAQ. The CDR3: CASSLGGATEAFF. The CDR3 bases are TGTGCCAGCAGCTTAGGGGGGGCGACTGAAGCTTTCTTT.

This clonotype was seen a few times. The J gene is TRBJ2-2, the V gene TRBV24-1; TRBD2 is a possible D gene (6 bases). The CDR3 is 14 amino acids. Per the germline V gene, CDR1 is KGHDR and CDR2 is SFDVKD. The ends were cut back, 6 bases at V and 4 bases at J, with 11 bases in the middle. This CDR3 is CATSTGVGTGELFF. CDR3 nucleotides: TGTGCCACCAGTACGGGAGTGGGCACCGGGGAGCTGTTTTTT.

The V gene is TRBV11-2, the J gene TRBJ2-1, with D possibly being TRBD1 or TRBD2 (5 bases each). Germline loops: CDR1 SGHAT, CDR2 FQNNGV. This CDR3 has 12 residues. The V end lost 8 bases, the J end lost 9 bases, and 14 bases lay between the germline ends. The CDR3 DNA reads TGTGCCAGCCGGGGACGGACTGGTGAGCAGTTCTTC. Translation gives CASRGRTGEQFF. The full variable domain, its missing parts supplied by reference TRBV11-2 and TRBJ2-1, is EAGVAQSPRYKIIEKRQSVAFWCNPISGHATLYWYQQILGQGPKLLIQFQNNGVVDDSQLPKDRFSAERLKGVDSTLKIQPAKLEDSAVYLCASRGRTGEQFFGPGTRLTVL.

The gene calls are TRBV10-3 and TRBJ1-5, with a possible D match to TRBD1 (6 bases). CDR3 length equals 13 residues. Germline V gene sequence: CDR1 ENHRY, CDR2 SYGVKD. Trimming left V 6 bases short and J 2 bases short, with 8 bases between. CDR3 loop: CAISAGGNQPQHF. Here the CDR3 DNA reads TGTGCCATCAGCGCAGGGGGCAATCAGCCCCAGCATTTT.

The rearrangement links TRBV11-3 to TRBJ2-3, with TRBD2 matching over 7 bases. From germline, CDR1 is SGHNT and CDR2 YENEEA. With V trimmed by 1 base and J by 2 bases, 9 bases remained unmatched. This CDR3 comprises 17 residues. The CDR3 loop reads CASSLGDRLASTDTQYF. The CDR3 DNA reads TGTGCCAGCAGCTTAGGGGATCGACTAGCATCCACAGATACGCAGTATTTT.

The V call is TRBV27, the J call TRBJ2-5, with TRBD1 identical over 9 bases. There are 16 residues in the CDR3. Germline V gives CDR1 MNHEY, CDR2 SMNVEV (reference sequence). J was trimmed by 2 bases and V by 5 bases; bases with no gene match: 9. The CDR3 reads CASSGTGRIPQETQYF. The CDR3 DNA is TGTGCCAGCAGTGGGACAGGGCGAATTCCGCAAGAGACCCAGTACTTC.

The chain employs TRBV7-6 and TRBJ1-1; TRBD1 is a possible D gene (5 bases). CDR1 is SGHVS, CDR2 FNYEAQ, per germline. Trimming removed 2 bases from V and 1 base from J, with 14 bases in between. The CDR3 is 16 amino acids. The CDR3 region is CASSLLVRGPNTEAFF. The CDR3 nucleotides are TGTGCCAGCAGCTTATTGGTCCGGGGACCGAACACTGAAGCTTTCTTT.

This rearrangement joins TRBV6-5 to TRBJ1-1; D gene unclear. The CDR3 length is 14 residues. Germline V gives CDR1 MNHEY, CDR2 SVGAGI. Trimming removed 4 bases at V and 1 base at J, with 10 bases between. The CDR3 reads CASSLQLPNTEAFF. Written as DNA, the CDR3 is TGTGCCAGCAGTTTACAGCTTCCGAACACTGAAGCTTTCTTT.

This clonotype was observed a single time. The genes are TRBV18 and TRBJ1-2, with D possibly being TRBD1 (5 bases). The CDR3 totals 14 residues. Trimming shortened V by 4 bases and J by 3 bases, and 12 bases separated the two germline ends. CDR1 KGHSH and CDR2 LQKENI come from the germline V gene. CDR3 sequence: CASSRQTEDYGYTF. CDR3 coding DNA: TGTGCCAGCTCACGACAGACAGAGGACTATGGCTACACCTTC.